This T cell receptor beta chain appears in the sequencing data of a study of blood T cell repertoires in COVID-19. Study at large: The United States, Italy and Spain supplied acute and convalescent COVID-19 samples. T cells, B-cell-depleted T cells, or PBMCs provided the cDNA or gDNA that served as material.

Under the authors' procedure: Nucleated cell number was recorded as an estimate derived from reference gene primer amplification. TCRdb keeps only in-frame clones here, not all; method: immunoSEQ multiplex PCR. Clone size and the V and J calls come from that table; the DNA yielded D and trimming. The sample records 90,000 to 140,000 clones, approximately 83% being singletons. The CDR3 is made up of 15 amino acids. Between the trimmed V and J ends, which lost 1 base and 2 bases, there was a span of 12 bases. Germline-derived CDR1 and CDR2 are GTSNPN and SVGIG (reference sequence). This receptor was obtained from a middle-aged man with acute or convalescent COVID-19. Sequencing used peripheral blood. J is TRBJ2-1 and V is TRBV30, with D possibly TRBD1 on 5 matching bases. For the CDR3, the DNA is TGTGCCTGGAGTGCGGACACCTTACCCTACAATGAGCAGTTCTTC. Its translation: CAWSADTLPYNEQFF. Based on the CDR3 plus reference TRBV30 and TRBJ2-1, the full variable domain is SQTIHQWPATLVQPVGSPLSLECTVEGTSNPNLYWYRQAAGRGLQLLFYSVGIGQISSEVPQNLSASRPQDRQFILSSKKLLLSDSGFYLCAWSADTLPYNEQFFGPGTRLTVL.